Below, 18 T cell receptor beta chains from the same sample are listed, as sequenced in a study of blood T cell repertoires in COVID-19. The table came from immunoSEQ multiplex PCR; TCRdb's copy has only in-frame clones and leaves some out. The sample carries more than 95,000 clones, approximately 82% recorded once. The sample comprised peripheral blood. These receptors were taken from a man aged 55-75 years with acute or convalescent COVID-19.

V is TRBV24-1 and J is TRBJ2-3, with 13 bases aligning to TRBD2. Trimming removed 5 bases from V and 5 bases from J; junction bases left unmatched: 6. Looked up from germline, CDR1 is KGHDR and CDR2 is SFDVKD. The CDR3 totals 16 residues. CDR3 nucleotide sequence: TGTGCCACCAGTGGTAGGACTAGCGGGAGAGGAGATACGCAGTATTTT. The encoded protein is CATSGRTSGRGDTQYF.

The J gene is TRBJ1-6, the V gene TRBV14; D unclear. Germline CDR1 and CDR2: SGHDN and FVKESK. The V end was cut by 3 bases, the J end by 6 bases, with 9 bases between. CDR3 length: 14 amino acids. CDR3 bases: TGTGCCAGCAGCCAGGAGGTGGGTAATTCACCCCTCCACTTT. Amino acid sequence: CASSQEVGNSPLHF.

The chain couples TRBV24-1 to TRBJ1-5, with TRBD1 matching 8 bases. CDR1 KGHDR and CDR2 SFDVKD come from the germline V gene. V trimming: 4 bases; J trimming: 3 bases; junction bases outside the gene matches: 19. The CDR3 is 20 residues long. The CDR3 region is CATSDNFSVTGTGSNQPQHF. The DNA of the CDR3 is TGTGCCACCAGTGACAATTTTAGTGTCACCGGGACAGGATCCAATCAGCCCCAGCATTTT.

The rearrangement links TRBV5-1 to TRBJ2-7; D unclear. In germline, CDR1 is SGHRS, CDR2 YFSETQ. Trimming removed 7 bases from V and 1 base from J, with 12 bases in between. The CDR3 is made up of 13 amino acids. In DNA form, the CDR3 reads TGCGCCAGCTCACCGCGCCCATCCTACGAGCAGTACTTC. This encodes CASSPRPSYEQYF.

The CDR3 sequence: CAISGSLQGADSPLHF. The CDR3 DNA follows: TGTGCCATCAGTGGCTCATTACAGGGTGCCGATTCACCCCTCCACTTT. The chain has TRBV10-3 and TRBJ1-6, with a possible D match to TRBD1 (6 bases). V dropped 4 bases and J dropped 8 bases, with 18 bases sitting between them. This CDR3 is built from 16 residues. Germline V lookup: CDR1 ENHRY, CDR2 SYGVKD.

This chain uses TRBV29-1 with TRBJ1-1; D gene ambiguous. This CDR3 has 13 amino acids. V dropped 0 bases and J dropped 8 bases, with 13 bases sitting between them. Germline V gene data show CDR1 as SQVTM and CDR2 as ANQGSEA. The CDR3 DNA is TGCAGCGTTGAAGATAAGGAGAGAGGGGAAGCTTTCTTT. Translating gives CSVEDKERGEAFF.

This clone has a handful of counts. J is TRBJ1-3 and V is TRBV5-1; D gene unclear. This CDR3 contains 16 residues. Germline CDR1 is SGHRS and CDR2 is YFSETQ. The V end lost 3 bases, the J end lost 0 bases, and 13 bases lay between the germline ends. The CDR3 nucleotides read TGCGCCAGCAGCTCGGGGTCCCTGAGCTCTGGAAACACCATATATTTT. It is translated as CASSSGSLSSGNTIYF. The whole variable domain, filled in from reference TRBV5-1 and TRBJ1-3, reads KAGVTQTPRYLIKTRGQQVTLSCSPISGHRSVSWYQQTPGQGLQFLFEYFSETQRNKGNFPGRFSGRQFSNSRSEMNVSTLELGDSALYLCASSSGSLSSGNTIYFGEGSWLTVV.

This clone showed up just once. Within the sample, other DNA sequences also encode this same CDR3. The chain combines TRBV6-5 with TRBJ2-1; D might be TRBD2 (5 bases). Germline CDR1 is MNHEY and CDR2 is SVGAGI. This CDR3 is built from 12 residues. V was clipped by 0 bases and J by 8 bases, with 5 bases between them. The CDR3 spells CASSYSGDEQFF. CDR3 nucleotide sequence: TGTGCCAGCAGTTACTCCGGGGATGAGCAGTTCTTC.

In DNA, the CDR3 is TGTGCCAGCAGTGTAACCGGAGGGAAGGAGAACATTCAGTACTTC. It encodes CASSVTGGKENIQYF. The V gene is TRBV2, the J gene TRBJ2-4; D perhaps matches TRBD2 (6 bases). This CDR3 is 15 amino acids long. Per the germline V gene, CDR1 is SNHLY and CDR2 is FYNNEI. Deletions cut 4 bases from V and 7 bases from J, with 17 bases between.

This clone was seen a handful of times. This chain uses TRBV2 with TRBJ2-1; D is possibly TRBD1 (7 bases). Deletions cut 8 bases from V and 10 bases from J, with 21 bases between. Germline lookup yields CDR1 SNHLY and CDR2 FYNNEI. CDR3 length: 14 amino acids. The CDR3 sequence is CASRPQGGRGEQFF. The CDR3 region has the DNA TGTGCCAGCCGCCCCCAGGGGGGCCGGGGGGAGCAGTTCTTC.

The chain uses TRBV6-5 and TRBJ2-2, with 7 bases matching TRBD1. J was trimmed by 1 base and V by 8 bases; bases with no gene match: 4. Looked up from germline, CDR1 is MNHEY and CDR2 is SVGAGI. The CDR3 totals 14 residues. In nucleotides, the CDR3 is TGTGCCAGCGGAAGACAGGGGAACACCGGGGAGCTGTTTTTT. Residues: CASGRQGNTGELFF.

This chain uses TRBV7-9 with TRBJ1-1; tentatively, D is TRBD1 (6 bases). V lost 8 bases, J lost 4 bases, and 20 bases lay in between. This CDR3 comprises 15 residues. The germline gives CDR1 SEHNR, CDR2 FQNEAQ (reference sequence). CDR3 region: CASGTNRATGTEAFF. The CDR3 nucleotides are TGTGCCAGCGGAACGAACAGGGCCACCGGCACTGAAGCTTTCTTT.

This rearrangement joins TRBV28 to TRBJ1-1, with D possibly TRBD1 on 5 matching bases. CDR1 and CDR2 from the germline V gene are MDHEN and SYDVKM. The CDR3 totals 16 residues. V shed 2 bases and J shed 0 bases, with 13 bases lying between them. The chain's CDR3 is CASSLGAATLNTEAFF. CDR3 bases: TGTGCCAGCAGTTTAGGGGCCGCGACTTTGAACACTGAAGCTTTCTTT. The entire variable domain, with the rest obtained from reference TRBV28 and TRBJ1-1, is as follows: DVKVTQSSRYLVKRTGEKVFLECVQDMDHENMFWYRQDPGLGLRLIYFSYDVKMKEKGDIPEGYSVSREKKERFSLILESASTNQTSMYLCASSLGAATLNTEAFFGQGTRLTVV.

The V call is TRBV6-5, the J call TRBJ2-3; D not resolved. CDR3 length equals 15 residues. Germline V gene lookup returns CDR1 MNHEY and CDR2 SVGAGI. The V end was cut by 0 bases, the J end by 0 bases, with 7 bases between. The CDR3: CASSYSAVSTDTQYF. In nucleotides, the CDR3 is TGTGCCAGCAGTTACTCGGCAGTCAGCACAGATACGCAGTATTTT.

This rearrangement joins TRBV5-1 to TRBJ1-1; TRBD1 might be the D (5 bases). CDR3 length: 16 residues. Looked up from germline, CDR1 is SGHRS and CDR2 is YFSETQ. Trimming shortened V by 1 base and J by 4 bases, and 17 bases separated the two germline ends. CDR3 bases: TGCGCCAGCAGCTTGCGATCCGGGACCGGGGGCACTGAAGCTTTCTTT. This sequence encodes CASSLRSGTGGTEAFF.

The chain links TRBV5-8 to TRBJ2-5, with TRBD2 identical over 15 bases. Per germline, CDR1 SGHTS and CDR2 YDEGEE. The V segment lost 4 bases and the J segment 5 bases; nucleotides outside the gene matches: 9. The CDR3 is 17 amino acids. As DNA, the CDR3 is TGTGCCAGCAGCCAAGGACTAGCGGGAGGGCTTGTGGAGACCCAGTACTTC. It encodes CASSQGLAGGLVETQYF.

The rearrangement links TRBV19 to TRBJ1-6; 9 positions match TRBD1. The germline CDR1 and CDR2 sequences are LNHDA and SQIVND (reference sequence). V was pared by 3 bases and J by 6 bases, with 6 bases of the junction left unmatched. This CDR3 has 16 amino acids. Here the CDR3 reads CASSMGGTGINSPLHF. The DNA of the CDR3 is TGTGCCAGTAGTATGGGAGGGACAGGGATTAATTCACCCCTCCACTTT.

The chain recombines TRBV5-1 with TRBJ1-2; D is possibly TRBD1 (5 bases). The CDR3 contains 14 residues. V was trimmed by 4 bases and J by 3 bases, leaving 13 bases between them. Germline V gene sequence: CDR1 SGHRS, CDR2 YFSETQ. The CDR3 DNA sequence: TGCGCCAGCAGCGGGGGGTCGTGGGACTATGGCTACACCTTC. Its protein product is CASSGGSWDYGYTF.